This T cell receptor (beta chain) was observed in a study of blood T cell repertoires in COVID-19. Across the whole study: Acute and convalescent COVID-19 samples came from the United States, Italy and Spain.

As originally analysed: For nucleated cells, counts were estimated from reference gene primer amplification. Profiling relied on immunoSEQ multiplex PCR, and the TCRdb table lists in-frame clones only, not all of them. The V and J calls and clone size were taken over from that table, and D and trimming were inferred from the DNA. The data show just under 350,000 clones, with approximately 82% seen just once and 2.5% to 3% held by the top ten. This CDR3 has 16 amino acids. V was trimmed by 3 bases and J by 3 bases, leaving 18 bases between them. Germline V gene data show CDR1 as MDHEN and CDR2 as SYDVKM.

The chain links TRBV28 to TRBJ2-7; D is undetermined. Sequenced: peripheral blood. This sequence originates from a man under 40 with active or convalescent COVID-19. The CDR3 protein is CASSLREVFPLYEQYF. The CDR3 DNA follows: TGTGCCAGCAGTTTGAGAGAAGTTTTTCCGCTCTACGAGCAGTACTTC.